Ten or more counts support the clone carrying this T cell receptor (beta chain). Its antigen is unidentified. The TCR library protocol was used to attach unique molecular identifiers. These identifiers were attached to individual cDNA molecules. TCRdb fed the 5' RACE reads into MiXCR, producing one record per CDR3 protein. This sample carries tens of thousands of distinct CDR3 sequences, 5.3% of them seen once, and the ten largest clones take 30%. This record comes from a study of early T cells in non-severe SARS-CoV-2 infection. As for the study in general: Chains were not paired, and sequencing was done on bulk RNA from unsorted whole blood. Study conclusions and caveats: The VDJdb matching leaned toward anti-spike CD8 responses and overlooked private and CD4 specificities.

The V gene end was trimmed by 4 bases and the J gene end by 4 bases; junction bases not matched to a gene: 8. The CDR3 loop spans 15 amino acids. Sequences were obtained from whole blood. This chain uses TRBV12-3 or TRBV12-4 with TRBJ2-3; 7 nucleotides match TRBD1. The clonotype comes from an adult who was a healthcare worker with PCR-confirmed SARS-CoV-2 infection or an uninfected control (not recorded which). In nucleotides, the CDR3 is TGTGCCAGCAGTTCTCGACAGGGTTTCGCAGATACGCAGTATTTT. Residues: CASSSRQGFADTQYF.